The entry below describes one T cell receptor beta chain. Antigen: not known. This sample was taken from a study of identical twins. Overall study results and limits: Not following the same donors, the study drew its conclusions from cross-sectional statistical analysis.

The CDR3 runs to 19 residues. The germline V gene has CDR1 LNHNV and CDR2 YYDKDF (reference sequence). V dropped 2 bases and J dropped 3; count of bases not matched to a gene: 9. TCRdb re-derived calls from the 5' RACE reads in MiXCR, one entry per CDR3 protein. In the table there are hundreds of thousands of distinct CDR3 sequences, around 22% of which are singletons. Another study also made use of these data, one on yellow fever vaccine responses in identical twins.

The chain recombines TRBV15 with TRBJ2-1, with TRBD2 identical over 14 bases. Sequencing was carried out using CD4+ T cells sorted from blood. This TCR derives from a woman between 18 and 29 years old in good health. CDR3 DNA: TGTGCCACCAGCAGAAAAGGGACTAGCGGGGGAAACCTCTACAATGAGCAGTTCTTC. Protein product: CATSRKGTSGGNLYNEQFF.